This TCR beta chain was sequenced in a study of shared clonotypes between healthy human individuals. All the donors were Caucasian adults who lived in Nashville, Tennessee. The table came from immunoSEQ multiplex PCR; TCRdb's copy has only in-frame clones and leaves some out. The sample lists a few million clones, approximately 90% seen once, with roughly 0.34% in the top ten. CDR1 and CDR2 from the germline V gene are SGHAT and FQNNGV. V was clipped by 4 bases and J by 10 bases; unmatched bases: 1. The length of the CDR3 is 12 residues. Study-level points and caveats: Among non-shared clonotypes, generation probabilities were lower than among those shared by all four donors. Estimated richness values were generally larger in naive subsets than in memory subsets.

This clone appeared once. The antigen remains undetermined. This sequence joins TRBV11-2 and TRBJ2-1; the match to TRBD2 covers 10 bases. The sample taken for sequencing was naive CD4+ T cells from PBMCs. Subset meaning: CD45RA+ positively selected. This TCR came from a man between 18 and 29 years old in good health. Some clones in this sample may be carry-over from other donors' samples. The DNA of the CDR3 is TGTGCCAGCAGCTCGGGACTAGCGGAGCAGTTCTTC. This codes for CASSSGLAEQFF.